Included here is one TCR beta chain sequence, with context. Its specificity is not known. These data originate in a study of cytomegalovirus exposure and HLA in healthy donors. This CDR3 region has 14 residues. Per the germline V gene, CDR1 is MNHEY and CDR2 is SVGAGI. Trimming left V 4 bases short and J 4 bases short, with 14 bases between. Regarding the study as a whole: Being productive about 90% or about 30% of the time was typical of most TCR beta V segments in an earlier analysis. A later analysis linked a missense variant in DCLRE1C to the trimming of TCR beta V and J genes.

Primers for the PCR totalled 60 Vbeta and 13 Jbeta. As originally analysed: Counted up in a later analysis, unique TCR beta chains came to approximately 83 million, with around 9.9 million shared. Clones were sequenced by immunoSEQ multiplex PCR, and TCRdb holds only the in-frame ones, with some missing. V, J and clone size derive from that table, while D and trimming were established from the DNA sequence. The profile shows tens of thousands of clones, more than 70% of them singletons. Sequenced input: PBMCs. The rearrangement joins TRBV6-5 to TRBJ2-7, with D possibly being TRBD1 (5 bases). The sequence was obtained from a middle-aged man in good health and CMV-seronegative. The CDR3 region is CASSSRQNFYEQYF. The CDR3 DNA sequence: TGTGCCAGCAGTTCCCGACAGAACTTTTACGAGCAGTACTTC.